This T cell receptor (beta chain) came from a study of Ad26.COV2.S vaccination and SARS-CoV-2 variants. The wider study: Donor was one of the participants in the Ad26.COV2.S arm of the COV1001 trial. Ad26.COV2.S given intramuscularly, once or twice 56 days apart.

Treatment in this sample: around 19 received Ad26.COV2.S at low or high dose, single or two shots; a few received placebo; per-sample allocation not given. Sampling was done on day 63 after the first vaccine or placebo injection. Data came from immunoSEQ multiplex PCR; TCRdb stores just in-frame clones and leaves some out. Of 510,000 or so clones listed, approximately 90% were seen once; the top ten hold roughly 13%. This TCR derives from a person aged 18-60 years who received the Ad26.COV2.S COVID-19 vaccine or a placebo. This sample comprised peripheral blood, obtained in a trial of Ad26.COV2.S vaccine versus placebo.

The CDR3 here is CASSLGPDTSTYF. CDR3 sequence (DNA): TGTGCCAGCAGTTTGGGCCCCGACACCTCCACGTACTTC. The V and J genes are TRBV6-5 and TRBJ2-7, with D unresolved. This CDR3 comprises 13 residues. The V end lost 4 bases, the J end lost 12 bases, and 19 bases lay between the germline ends. From germline, CDR1 is MNHEY and CDR2 SVGAGI.